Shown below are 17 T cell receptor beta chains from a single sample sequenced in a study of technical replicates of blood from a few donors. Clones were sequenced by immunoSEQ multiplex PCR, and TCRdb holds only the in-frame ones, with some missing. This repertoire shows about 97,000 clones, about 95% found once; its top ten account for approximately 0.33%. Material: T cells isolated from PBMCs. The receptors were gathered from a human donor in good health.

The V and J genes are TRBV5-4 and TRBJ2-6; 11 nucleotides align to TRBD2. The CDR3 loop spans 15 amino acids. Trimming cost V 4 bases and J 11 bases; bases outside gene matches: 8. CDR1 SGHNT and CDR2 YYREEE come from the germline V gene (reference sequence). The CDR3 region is CASSPGLAAPHVLTF. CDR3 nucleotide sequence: TGTGCCAGCAGCCCGGGACTAGCGGCCCCTCACGTCCTGACTTTC.

In DNA form, the CDR3 reads TGTGCCAGCACCGAGCCCAGATTTTCAGGAATTGAGCAGTTCTTC. Protein product: CASTEPRFSGIEQFF. The chain couples TRBV7-2 to TRBJ2-1; no definite D call. Per the germline V gene, CDR1 is SGHTA and CDR2 is FQGNSA. Trimming left V 7 bases short and J 9 bases short, with 22 bases between. This CDR3 is built from 15 residues.

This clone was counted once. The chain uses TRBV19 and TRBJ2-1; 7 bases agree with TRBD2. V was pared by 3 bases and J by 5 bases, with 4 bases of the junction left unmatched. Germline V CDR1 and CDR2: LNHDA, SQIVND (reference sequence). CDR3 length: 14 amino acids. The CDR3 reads CASSMTSRDNEQFF. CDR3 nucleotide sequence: TGTGCCAGTAGTATGACTAGCAGAGACAATGAGCAGTTCTTC.

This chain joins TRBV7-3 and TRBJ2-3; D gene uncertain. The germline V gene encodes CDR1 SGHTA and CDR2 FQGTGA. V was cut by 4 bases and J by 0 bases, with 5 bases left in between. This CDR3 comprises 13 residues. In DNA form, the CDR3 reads TGTGCCAGCAGCTCTTTAAGCACAGATACGCAGTATTTT. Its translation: CASSSLSTDTQYF. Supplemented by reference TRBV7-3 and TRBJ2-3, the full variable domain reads GAGVSQTPSNKVTEKGKYVELRCDPISGHTALYWYRQSLGQGPEFLIYFQGTGAADDSGLPNDRFFAVRPEGSVSTLKIQRTERGDSAVYLCASSSLSTDTQYFGPGTRLTVL.

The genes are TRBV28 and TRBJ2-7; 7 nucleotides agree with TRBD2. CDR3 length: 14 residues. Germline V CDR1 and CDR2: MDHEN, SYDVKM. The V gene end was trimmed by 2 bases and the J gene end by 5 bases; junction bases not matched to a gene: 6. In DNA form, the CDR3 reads TGTGCCAGCAGTTTACCGGGAGGTTCCAACGAGCAGTACTTC. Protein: CASSLPGGSNEQYF. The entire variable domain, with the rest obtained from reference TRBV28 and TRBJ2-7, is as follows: DVKVTQSSRYLVKRTGEKVFLECVQDMDHENMFWYRQDPGLGLRLIYFSYDVKMKEKGDIPEGYSVSREKKERFSLILESASTNQTSMYLCASSLPGGSNEQYFGPGTRLTVT.

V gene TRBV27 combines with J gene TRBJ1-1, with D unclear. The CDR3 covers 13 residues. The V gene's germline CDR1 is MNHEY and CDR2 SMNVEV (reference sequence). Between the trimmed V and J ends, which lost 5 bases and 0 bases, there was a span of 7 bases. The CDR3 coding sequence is TGTGCCAGCAGTCAGGTCTTGAACACTGAAGCTTTCTTT. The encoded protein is CASSQVLNTEAFF.

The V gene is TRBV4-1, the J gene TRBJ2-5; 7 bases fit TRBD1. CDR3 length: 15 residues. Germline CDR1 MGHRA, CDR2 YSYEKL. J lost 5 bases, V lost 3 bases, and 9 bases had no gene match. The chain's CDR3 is CASSQIDRDGETQYF. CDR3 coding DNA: TGCGCCAGCAGCCAGATAGACAGGGACGGCGAGACCCAGTACTTC.

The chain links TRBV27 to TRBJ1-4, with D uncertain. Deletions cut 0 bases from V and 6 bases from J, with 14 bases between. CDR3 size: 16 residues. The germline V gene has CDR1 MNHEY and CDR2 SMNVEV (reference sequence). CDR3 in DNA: TGTGCCAGCAGTTTATCCTACGGGGTTTTAGATGAAAAACTGTTTTTT. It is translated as CASSLSYGVLDEKLFF.

The CDR3 loop reads CASSSELAGPDTQYF. CDR3 bases: TGTGCCAGCAGTTCGGAACTAGCGGGGCCAGATACGCAGTATTTT. The chain is built from TRBV28 and TRBJ2-3; 10 nucleotides match TRBD2. The CDR3 runs 15 residues. V dropped 4 bases and J dropped 4; count of bases not matched to a gene: 5. The V gene's germline CDR1 is MDHEN and CDR2 SYDVKM.

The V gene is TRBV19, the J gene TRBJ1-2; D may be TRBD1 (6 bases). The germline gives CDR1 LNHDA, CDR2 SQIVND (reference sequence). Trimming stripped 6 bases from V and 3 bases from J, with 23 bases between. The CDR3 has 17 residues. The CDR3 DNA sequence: TGTGCCAGTAGCCCGACGTGGGGGGGCTATTTGGACTATGGCTACACCTTC. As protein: CASSPTWGGYLDYGYTF.

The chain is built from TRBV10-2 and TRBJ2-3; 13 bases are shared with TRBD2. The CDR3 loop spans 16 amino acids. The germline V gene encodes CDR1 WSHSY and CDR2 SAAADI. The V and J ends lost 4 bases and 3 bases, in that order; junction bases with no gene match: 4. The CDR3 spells CASSALAGGPTDTQYF. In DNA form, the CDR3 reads TGCGCCAGCAGTGCACTAGCGGGAGGGCCGACAGATACGCAGTATTTT.

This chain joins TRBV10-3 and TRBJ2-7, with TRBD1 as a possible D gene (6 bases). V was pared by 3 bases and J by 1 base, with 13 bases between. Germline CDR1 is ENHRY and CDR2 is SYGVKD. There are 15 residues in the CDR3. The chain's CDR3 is CAISDYQDRSYEQYF. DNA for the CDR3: TGTGCCATCAGTGATTACCAGGACAGATCCTACGAGCAGTACTTC.

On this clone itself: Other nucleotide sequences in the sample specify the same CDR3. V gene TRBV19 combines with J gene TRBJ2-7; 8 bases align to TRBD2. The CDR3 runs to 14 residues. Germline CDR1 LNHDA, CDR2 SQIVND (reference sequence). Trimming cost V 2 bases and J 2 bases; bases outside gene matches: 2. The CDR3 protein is CASSITGGTYEQYF. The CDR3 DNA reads TGTGCCAGTAGTATAACGGGGGGGACCTACGAGCAGTACTTC.

CDR3 amino acids: CASSVPINEQFF. CDR3 DNA: TGTGCCAGCAGTGTCCCAATCAATGAGCAGTTCTTC. V gene TRBV6-6 combines with J gene TRBJ2-1; D is undetermined. Trimming took 5 bases from V and 6 from J, leaving 8 bases between them. Germline V gene data show CDR1 as MNHNY and CDR2 as SVGAGI (reference sequence). The CDR3 consists of 12 residues.

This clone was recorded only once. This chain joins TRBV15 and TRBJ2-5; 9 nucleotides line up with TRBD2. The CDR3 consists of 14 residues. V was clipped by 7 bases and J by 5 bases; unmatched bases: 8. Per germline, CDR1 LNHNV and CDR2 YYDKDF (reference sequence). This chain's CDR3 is CATKRLAGRETQYF. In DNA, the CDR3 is TGTGCCACCAAGAGGCTAGCGGGAAGGGAGACCCAGTACTTC.

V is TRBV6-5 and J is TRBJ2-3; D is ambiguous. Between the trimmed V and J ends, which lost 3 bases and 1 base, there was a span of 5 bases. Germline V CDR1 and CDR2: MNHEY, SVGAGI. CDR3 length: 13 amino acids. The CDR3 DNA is TGTGCCAGCAGTTATGGAGGCACAGATACGCAGTATTTT. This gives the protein CASSYGGTDTQYF.

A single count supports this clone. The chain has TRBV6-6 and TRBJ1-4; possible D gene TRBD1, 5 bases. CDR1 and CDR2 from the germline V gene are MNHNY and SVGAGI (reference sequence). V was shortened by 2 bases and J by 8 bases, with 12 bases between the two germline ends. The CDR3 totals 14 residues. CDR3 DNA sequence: TGTGCCAGCAGTTACGGTCAGGGTTTCGAAAAACTGTTTTTT. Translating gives CASSYGQGFEKLFF.